This T cell receptor beta chain emerged from a study of blood T cell repertoires in COVID-19. Turning to the study itself: Collection of acute and convalescent COVID-19 samples took place in the United States, Italy and Spain. PBMCs, B-cell-depleted T cells, or T cells were the source of the cDNA or gDNA that made up the material.

Trimming at V came to 7 bases and at J to 0 bases, leaving 3 bases not matched to a gene. The CDR3 consists of 14 residues. The germline V gene encodes CDR1 MNHEY and CDR2 SVGAGI. In the authors' workflow: Counts of nucleated cells, estimated from reference gene primer amplification, were obtained. Only in-frame clones appear in the TCRdb table, and some are missing; sequencing was by immunoSEQ multiplex PCR. That table supplies the V and J calls and clone size; D and trimming were determined from the DNA. The sample holds 85,000 to 100,000 clones, roughly 90% seen once. This chain uses TRBV6-5 with TRBJ2-1, with TRBD2 identical over 7 bases. Input material: peripheral blood. The clonotype was recovered from a man aged 55-75 years with acute or convalescent COVID-19. The CDR3 DNA follows: TGTGCCAGCAAGGCGGGAGACTCCTACAATGAGCAGTTCTTC. This encodes CASKAGDSYNEQFF.